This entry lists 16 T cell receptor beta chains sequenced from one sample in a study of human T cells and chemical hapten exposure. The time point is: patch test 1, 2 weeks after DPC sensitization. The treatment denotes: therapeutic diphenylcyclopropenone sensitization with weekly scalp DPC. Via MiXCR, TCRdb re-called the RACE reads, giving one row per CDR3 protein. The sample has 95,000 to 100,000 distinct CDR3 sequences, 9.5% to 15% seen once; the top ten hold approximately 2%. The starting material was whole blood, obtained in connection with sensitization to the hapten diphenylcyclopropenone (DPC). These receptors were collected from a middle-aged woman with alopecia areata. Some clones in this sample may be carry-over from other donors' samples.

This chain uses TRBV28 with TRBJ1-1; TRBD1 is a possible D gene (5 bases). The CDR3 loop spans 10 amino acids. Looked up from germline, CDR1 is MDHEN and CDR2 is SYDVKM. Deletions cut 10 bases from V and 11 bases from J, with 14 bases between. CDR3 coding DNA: TGTGCCACCCCTAAGGGGTTTGCTTTCTTT. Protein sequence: CATPKGFAFF.

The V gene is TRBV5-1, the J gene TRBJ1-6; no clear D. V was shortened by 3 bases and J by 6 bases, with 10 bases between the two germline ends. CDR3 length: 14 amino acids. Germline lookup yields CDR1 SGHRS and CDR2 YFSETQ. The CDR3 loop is CASSYEGGNSPLHF. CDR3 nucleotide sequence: TGCGCCAGCAGCTACGAGGGTGGTAATTCACCCCTCCACTTT.

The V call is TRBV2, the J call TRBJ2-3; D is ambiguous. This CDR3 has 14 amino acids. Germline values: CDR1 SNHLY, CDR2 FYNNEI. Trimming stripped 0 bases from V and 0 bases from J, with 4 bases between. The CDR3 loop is CASSEARSTDTQYF. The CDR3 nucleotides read TGTGCCAGCAGTGAAGCGCGCAGCACAGATACGCAGTATTTT.

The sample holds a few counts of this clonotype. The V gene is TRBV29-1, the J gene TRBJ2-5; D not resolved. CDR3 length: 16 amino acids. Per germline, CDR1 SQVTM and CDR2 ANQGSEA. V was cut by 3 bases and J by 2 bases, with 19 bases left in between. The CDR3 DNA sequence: TGCAGCGTTGAGCTGTTCTCCAGCCTAATACAAGAGACCCAGTACTTC. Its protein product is CSVELFSSLIQETQYF. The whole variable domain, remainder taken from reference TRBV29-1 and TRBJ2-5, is SAVISQKPSRDICQRGTSLTIQCQVDSQVTMMFWYRQQPGQSLTLIATANQGSEATYESGFVIDKFPISRPNLTFSTLTVSNMSPEDSSIYLCSVELFSSLIQETQYFGPGTRLLVL.

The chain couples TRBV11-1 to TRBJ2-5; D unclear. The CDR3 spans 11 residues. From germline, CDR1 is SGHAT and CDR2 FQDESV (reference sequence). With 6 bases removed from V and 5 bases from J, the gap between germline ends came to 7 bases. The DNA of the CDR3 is TGTGCCAGCAGTTCGTTTGAGACCCAGTACTTC. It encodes CASSSFETQYF.

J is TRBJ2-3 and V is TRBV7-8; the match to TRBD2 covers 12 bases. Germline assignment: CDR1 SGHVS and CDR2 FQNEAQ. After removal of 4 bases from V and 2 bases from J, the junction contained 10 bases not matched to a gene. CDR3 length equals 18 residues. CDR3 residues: CASSSWTSGITPTDTQYF. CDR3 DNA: TGTGCCAGCAGCTCTTGGACTAGCGGGATCACCCCCACAGATACGCAGTATTTT.

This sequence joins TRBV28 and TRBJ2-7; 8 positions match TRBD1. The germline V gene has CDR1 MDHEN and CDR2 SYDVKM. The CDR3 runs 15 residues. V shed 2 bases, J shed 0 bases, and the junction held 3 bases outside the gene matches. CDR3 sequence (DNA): TGTGCCAGCAGTTTAGACAGGGGAAACTCCTACGAGCAGTACTTC. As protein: CASSLDRGNSYEQYF.

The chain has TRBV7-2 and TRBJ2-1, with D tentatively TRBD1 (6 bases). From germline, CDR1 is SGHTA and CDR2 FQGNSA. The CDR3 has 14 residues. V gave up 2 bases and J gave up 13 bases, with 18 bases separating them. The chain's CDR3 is CASSLQPVGGGQFF. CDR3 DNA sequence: TGTGCCAGCAGCTTACAACCTGTTGGGGGCGGCCAGTTCTTC.

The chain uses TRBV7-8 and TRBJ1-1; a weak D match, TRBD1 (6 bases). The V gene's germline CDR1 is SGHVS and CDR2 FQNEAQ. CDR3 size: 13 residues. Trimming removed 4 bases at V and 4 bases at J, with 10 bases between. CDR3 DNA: TGTGCCAGCAGCTCACAGGGTTTCACTGAAGCTTTCTTT. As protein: CASSSQGFTEAFF.

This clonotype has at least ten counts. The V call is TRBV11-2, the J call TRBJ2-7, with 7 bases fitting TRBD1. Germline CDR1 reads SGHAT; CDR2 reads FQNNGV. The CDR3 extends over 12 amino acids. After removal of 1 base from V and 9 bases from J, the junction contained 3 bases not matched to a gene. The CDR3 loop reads CASSLATGRQYF. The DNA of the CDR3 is TGTGCCAGCAGCTTAGCGACAGGGAGGCAGTACTTC.

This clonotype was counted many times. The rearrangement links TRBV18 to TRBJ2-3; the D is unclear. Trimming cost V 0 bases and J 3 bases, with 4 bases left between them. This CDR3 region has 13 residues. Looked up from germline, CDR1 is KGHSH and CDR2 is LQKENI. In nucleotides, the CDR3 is TGTGCCAGCTCACCACCTTTGACAGATACGCAGTATTTT. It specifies CASSPPLTDTQYF.

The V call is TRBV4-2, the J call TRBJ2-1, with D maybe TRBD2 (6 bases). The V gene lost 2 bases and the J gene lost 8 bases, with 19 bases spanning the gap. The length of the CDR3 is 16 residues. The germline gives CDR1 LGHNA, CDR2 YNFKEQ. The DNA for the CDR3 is TGTGCCAGCAGCCAACCTGGGACGGGAGTACGGGATGAGCAGTTCTTC. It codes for CASSQPGTGVRDEQFF.

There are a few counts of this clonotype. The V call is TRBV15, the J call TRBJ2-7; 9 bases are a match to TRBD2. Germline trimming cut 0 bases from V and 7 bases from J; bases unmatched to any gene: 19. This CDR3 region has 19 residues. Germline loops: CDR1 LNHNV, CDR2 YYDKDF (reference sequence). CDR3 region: CATSRDLPSGTAGMREQYF. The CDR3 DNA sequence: TGTGCCACCAGCAGAGATTTGCCTAGCGGGACTGCCGGGATGAGGGAGCAGTACTTC.

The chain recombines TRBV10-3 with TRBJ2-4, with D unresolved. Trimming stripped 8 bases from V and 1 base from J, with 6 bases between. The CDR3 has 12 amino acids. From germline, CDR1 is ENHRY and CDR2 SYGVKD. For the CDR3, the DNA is TGTGCCATCGGGCAGGCCAAAAACATTCAGTACTTC. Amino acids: CAIGQAKNIQYF.

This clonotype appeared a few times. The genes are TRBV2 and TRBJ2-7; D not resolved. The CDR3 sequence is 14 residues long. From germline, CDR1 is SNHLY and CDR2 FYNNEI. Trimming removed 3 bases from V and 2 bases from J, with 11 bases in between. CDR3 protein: CASSDGRTTYEQYF. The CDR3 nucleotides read TGTGCCAGCAGTGACGGACGGACGACCTACGAGCAGTACTTC.

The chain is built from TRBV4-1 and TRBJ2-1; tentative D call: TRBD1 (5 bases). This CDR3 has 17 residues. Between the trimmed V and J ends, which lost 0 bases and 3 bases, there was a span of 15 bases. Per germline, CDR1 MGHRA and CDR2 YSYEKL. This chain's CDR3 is CASSQEVSRAHYNEQFF. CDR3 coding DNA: TGCGCCAGCAGCCAAGAAGTTTCCAGGGCCCACTACAATGAGCAGTTCTTC.